Following are 26 T cell receptor beta chains from one sample sequenced in a study of blood T cell repertoires in COVID-19. Sequenced by immunoSEQ multiplex PCR; TCRdb stores in-frame clones only, minus some. The table has about 14,000 clones, around nine tenths seen once; the top ten hold 17%. The sample was peripheral blood. These receptors came from a human donor with active COVID-19. The donor label of this sample is uncertain.

The chain links TRBV28 to TRBJ1-2; D gene ambiguous. Germline V gives CDR1 MDHEN, CDR2 SYDVKM. The ends were cut back, 3 bases at V and 5 bases at J, with 7 bases in the middle. This CDR3 has 12 residues. CDR3 protein: CASSLNEYGYTF. CDR3 coding DNA: TGTGCCAGCAGTTTGAACGAGTATGGCTACACCTTC.

This chain uses TRBV6-5 with TRBJ1-2; D may be TRBD1 (6 bases). The CDR3 is made up of 14 amino acids. Germline CDR1 MNHEY, CDR2 SVGAGI. Trimming cost V 5 bases and J 4 bases, with 14 bases left between them. The CDR3: CASSRTASTYGYTF. The CDR3 DNA sequence: TGTGCCAGCAGTCGGACAGCCTCGACCTATGGCTACACCTTC.

This clone was detected only a few times. This chain connects TRBV28 to TRBJ1-5; D is ambiguous. The CDR3 contains 15 residues. The ends were cut back, 7 bases at V and 2 bases at J, with 15 bases in the middle. CDR1 is MDHEN, CDR2 SYDVKM, per germline. CDR3 protein: CASIPNGEGNQPQHF. CDR3 coding DNA: TGTGCCAGCATCCCTAACGGGGAGGGCAATCAGCCCCAGCATTTT.

This clone has more than one count but fewer than ten. The chain is built from TRBV7-8 and TRBJ1-5; 8 bases align to TRBD1. Germline V gives CDR1 SGHVS, CDR2 FQNEAQ. V shed 2 bases, J shed 4 bases, and the junction held 1 base outside the gene matches. This CDR3 comprises 14 residues. The CDR3 sequence is CASSLWTGNQPQHF. For the CDR3, the DNA is TGTGCCAGCAGCTTATGGACAGGGAATCAGCCCCAGCATTTT.

CDR3 in DNA: TGTGCCAGCAGTCAACTAGCGGGGGTCACAGATACGCAGTATTTT. Its translation is CASSQLAGVTDTQYF. The chain joins TRBV27 to TRBJ2-3, with TRBD2 identical over 11 bases. Unmatched junction bases numbered 3, after V lost 5 bases and J lost 2 bases. CDR1 and CDR2 from the germline V gene are MNHEY and SMNVEV (reference sequence). This CDR3 has 15 amino acids.

Written as DNA, the CDR3 is TGCGCCAGCAGCCAAGATCCCTACAGGGGGCGGGATGAAAAACTGTTTTTT. This translates into CASSQDPYRGRDEKLFF. V gene TRBV4-1 combines with J gene TRBJ1-4; 9 positions match TRBD1. After removal of 0 bases from V and 6 bases from J, the junction contained 8 bases not matched to a gene. CDR3 size: 17 residues. The germline CDR1 and CDR2 sequences are MGHRA and YSYEKL.

The chain links TRBV2 to TRBJ2-1; D might be TRBD2 (7 bases). CDR3 length: 13 residues. The V end was cut by 10 bases, the J end by 9 bases, with 19 bases between. The germline V gene encodes CDR1 SNHLY and CDR2 FYNNEI. The CDR3 loop reads CANKGGDVSEQFF. As DNA, the CDR3 is TGTGCCAACAAGGGGGGGGATGTGAGTGAGCAGTTCTTC.

V and J are TRBV6-5 and TRBJ1-3; 8 positions agree with TRBD1. This CDR3 has 16 amino acids. V trimming: 4 bases; J trimming: 4 bases; junction bases outside the gene matches: 9. Germline-derived CDR1 and CDR2 are MNHEY and SVGAGI. The CDR3 DNA follows: TGTGCCAGCAGTTTATCCCGGAGGACAGGGGGAAACACCATATATTTT. Encoded protein: CASSLSRRTGGNTIYF.

By frequency in the sample, this clone is medium-sized. The rearrangement links TRBV7-6 to TRBJ2-7; no clear D. CDR1 SGHVS and CDR2 FNYEAQ come from the germline V gene. The CDR3 spans 15 residues. V lost 1 base and J lost 6, with 16 bases in between. In nucleotides, the CDR3 is TGTGCCAGCAGCTTAGAGTCTAGACTGGATCCCGAGCAGTACTTC. Its protein is CASSLESRLDPEQYF.

This chain links TRBV6-1 with TRBJ1-1, with a tentative D call TRBD1 (6 bases). Germline V gene lookup returns CDR1 MNHNS and CDR2 SASEGT. V was clipped by 2 bases and J by 0 bases, with 19 bases between them. CDR3 length: 18 amino acids. CDR3 bases: TGTGCCAGCAGTGAACGAAGGGTGGACAGACCTATGAACACTGAAGCTTTCTTT. Residues: CASSERRVDRPMNTEAFF.

CDR3 region: CASSLRVATNEKLFF. The CDR3 coding sequence is TGTGCCAGCAGCTTACGTGTCGCGACTAATGAAAAACTGTTTTTT. This chain uses TRBV11-2 with TRBJ1-4; the D is unclear. The CDR3 sequence is 15 residues long. In germline, CDR1 is SGHAT, CDR2 FQNNGV. The V end was cut by 2 bases, the J end by 2 bases, with 9 bases between.

The J gene is TRBJ2-1, the V gene TRBV5-1, with D perhaps TRBD2 (5 bases). This CDR3 has 12 residues. Trimming stripped 2 bases from V and 9 bases from J, with 9 bases between. The germline gives CDR1 SGHRS, CDR2 YFSETQ. This CDR3 reads CASSFDRGEQFF. The CDR3 DNA reads as TGCGCCAGCAGCTTTGACCGGGGTGAGCAGTTCTTC.

This chain links TRBV29-1 with TRBJ2-6, with D perhaps matching TRBD2 (6 bases). CDR1 and CDR2 from the germline V gene are SQVTM and ANQGSEA. V shed 1 base and J shed 0 bases, with 10 bases lying between them. CDR3 length: 16 amino acids. Here the CDR3 reads CSVEVGGSSGANVLTF. CDR3 DNA sequence: TGCAGCGTTGAAGTGGGGGGAAGCTCTGGGGCCAACGTCCTGACTTTC. The variable domain in full, with the rest retrieved from reference TRBV29-1 and TRBJ2-6, is SAVISQKPSRDICQRGTSLTIQCQVDSQVTMMFWYRQQPGQSLTLIATANQGSEATYESGFVIDKFPISRPNLTFSTLTVSNMSPEDSSIYLCSVEVGGSSGANVLTFGAGSRLTVL.

This clone was seen only a few times. V gene TRBV4-3 combines with J gene TRBJ1-6; D is unresolved. The CDR3 is 14 residues long. The V gene's germline CDR1 is LGHNA and CDR2 YSLEER. V shed 0 bases and J shed 7 bases, with 7 bases lying between them. This CDR3 reads CASSQDVANSPLHF. The CDR3 coding sequence is TGCGCCAGCAGCCAAGATGTGGCAAATTCACCCCTCCACTTT.

This chain links TRBV5-4 with TRBJ2-7; 7 bases are a match to TRBD1. The germline V gene has CDR1 SGHNT and CDR2 YYREEE (reference sequence). This CDR3 contains 15 residues. The V gene end was trimmed by 5 bases and the J gene end by 6 bases; junction bases not matched to a gene: 14. The CDR3 nucleotides read TGTGCCAGCAGTCATCAAGTACTATCAGGGGGCGAGCAGTACTTC. Protein sequence: CASSHQVLSGGEQYF.

This chain uses TRBV7-3 with TRBJ1-1; 12 nucleotides match TRBD1. Trimming took 2 bases from V and 2 from J; bases not matched to a gene: 0. CDR3 size: 15 residues. Looked up from germline, CDR1 is SGHTA and CDR2 is FQGTGA. CDR3 bases: TGTGCCAGCAGCTTAGGGACAGGGGGCAACACTGAAGCTTTCTTT. As protein: CASSLGTGGNTEAFF.

This chain connects TRBV15 to TRBJ1-3; weak D call: TRBD1 (5 bases). This CDR3 region has 14 residues. Germline assignment: CDR1 LNHNV and CDR2 YYDKDF (reference sequence). V gave up 2 bases and J gave up 4 bases, with 9 bases separating them. CDR3 sequence reads: CATSRSGGGNTIYF. The CDR3 DNA sequence: TGTGCCACCAGCAGATCTGGGGGGGGAAACACCATATATTTT.

This clone occurred a few times. The V call is TRBV11-1, the J call TRBJ2-7; D may be TRBD1 (6 bases). V was trimmed by 2 bases and J by 2 bases, leaving 13 bases between them. This CDR3 region has 15 residues. Germline loops: CDR1 SGHAT, CDR2 FQDESV (reference sequence). CDR3 sequence reads: CASSLNLDRTYEQYF. The CDR3 bases are TGTGCCAGCAGCTTAAACTTGGACAGAACCTACGAGCAGTACTTC.

V and J are TRBV18 and TRBJ2-5, with 10 bases identical to TRBD1. Germline trimming cut 6 bases from V and 5 bases from J; bases unmatched to any gene: 9. Germline loops: CDR1 KGHSH, CDR2 LQKENI. The CDR3 covers 15 residues. The CDR3 loop is CASSTRQGAGETQYF. In nucleotides, the CDR3 is TGTGCCAGCTCGACTAGACAGGGGGCCGGGGAGACCCAGTACTTC.

This clone was seen once. The chain carries TRBV7-2 and TRBJ2-1; 8 bases line up with TRBD2. This CDR3 region has 17 residues. Losses at the gene ends were 5 bases for V and 0 bases for J; bases not matched to a gene: 9. Per the germline V gene, CDR1 is SGHTA and CDR2 is FQGNSA. CDR3 DNA sequence: TGTGCCAGCAGCGCAGGAACTAGCGGCAGCTCCTACAATGAGCAGTTCTTC. Residues: CASSAGTSGSSYNEQFF.

This chain joins TRBV2 and TRBJ2-5; 12 bases align to TRBD2. The J segment lost 4 bases and the V segment lost 6 bases, leaving 6 bases of the junction unmatched. The CDR3 is made up of 15 amino acids. CDR1 is SNHLY, CDR2 FYNNEI, per germline. CDR3 protein: CASSPSGRALETQYF. CDR3 in DNA: TGTGCCAGCAGCCCTAGCGGGAGGGCCCTAGAGACCCAGTACTTC.

This clone was observed a single time. The chain recombines TRBV5-1 with TRBJ2-3; the D gene is possibly TRBD1 (6 bases). V was shortened by 0 bases and J by 2 bases, with 10 bases between the two germline ends. Germline loops: CDR1 SGHRS, CDR2 YFSETQ. The CDR3 spans 15 residues. DNA of the CDR3: TGCGCCAGCAGCTTGGCCGGACAGTACACAGATACGCAGTATTTT. The encoded protein is CASSLAGQYTDTQYF.

J is TRBJ2-1 and V is TRBV6-6; 8 bases align to TRBD1. Trimming removed 5 bases from V and 1 base from J; junction bases left unmatched: 4. Germline CDR1 is MNHNY and CDR2 is SVGAGI (reference sequence). This CDR3 spans 15 amino acids. The CDR3 DNA reads as TGTGCCAGCAGTCAGGACAGGGAATCCTACAATGAGCAGTTCTTC. This gives the protein CASSQDRESYNEQFF.

The V gene is TRBV18, the J gene TRBJ1-5; the D gene is possibly TRBD1 (5 bases). V gave up 4 bases and J gave up 4 bases, with 14 bases separating them. The CDR3 sequence is 15 residues long. CDR1 is KGHSH and CDR2 is LQKENI in the germline V gene. The CDR3 nucleotides are TGTGCCAGCTCACTTGGTGCGGGGGTTAATCAGCCCCAGCATTTT. This gives the protein CASSLGAGVNQPQHF.

This chain joins TRBV7-8 and TRBJ2-2; D is ambiguous. The V gene lost 1 base and the J gene lost 6 bases, with 6 bases spanning the gap. The germline CDR1 and CDR2 sequences are SGHVS and FQNEAQ. The CDR3 covers 13 residues. The CDR3 region has the DNA TGTGCCAGCAGCTTAGGTTCTTCCGGGGAGCTGTTTTTT. Translated: CASSLGSSGELFF.

V is TRBV13 and J is TRBJ1-4, with TRBD1 matching 9 bases. Germline V gives CDR1 PRHDT, CDR2 FYEKMQ (reference sequence). The CDR3 has 15 amino acids. J lost 9 bases, V lost 5 bases, and 10 bases had no gene match. CDR3 DNA sequence: TGTGCCAGCAGCCCCGGTGGGGGACAGGGAAAAAAACTGTTTTTT. As protein: CASSPGGGQGKKLFF.